Listed below are T cell receptor beta chains from one sample, sequenced in a study of early T cells in non-severe SARS-CoV-2 infection. Each CDR3 protein gets one entry after TCRdb re-called the 5' RACE reads with MiXCR. The sample gives 70,000 or so distinct CDR3 sequences, around 13% of which show up once; 1.3% is in the top ten. What was sequenced was whole blood. The receptor set was obtained from an adult who was a healthcare worker with PCR-confirmed SARS-CoV-2 infection or an uninfected control (not recorded which). Each CDR3 is given with its conserved first and last residue. The D gene is left open where the match is weak. Some rows have no size entry. The others give once, few or many, or a class for an expanded clone.

j_call clone_size v_call d_call cdr3_length cdr3_aa cdr3_nt
TRBJ2-3 - TRBV29-1 TRBD2 16 CSVPGLAGGSTDTQYF TGCAGCGTGCCGGGACTAGCGGGGGGAAGCACAGATACGCAGTATTTT
TRBJ2-1 many TRBV6-5 - 14 CASRRVTHHGEQFF TGTGCCAGCCGGCGAGTTACCCATCACGGTGAGCAGTTCTTC
TRBJ2-3 few TRBV12-3/TRBV12-4 TRBD2 16 CASSSWTSGSTDTQYF TGTGCCAGCAGTTCCTGGACTAGCGGAAGCACAGATACGCAGTATTTT
TRBJ1-1 few TRBV29-1 - 10 CSVAHTEAFF TGCAGCGTTGCCCACACTGAAGCTTTCTTT
TRBJ2-1 many TRBV11-2 - 14 CASSPPADGNEQFF TGTGCCAGCAGCCCACCCGCGGACGGTAATGAGCAGTTCTTC
TRBJ2-7 many TRBV6-8 TRBD1 15 CASSYTGRGTYEQYF TGTGCCAGCAGTTACACCGGCAGGGGGACCTACGAGCAGTACTTC
TRBJ1-5 - TRBV6-1 - 15 CASSEFWGSNQPQHF TGTGCCAGCAGTGAATTTTGGGGGTCGAATCAGCCCCAGCATTTT
TRBJ2-7 many TRBV6-2/TRBV6-3 - 15 CASSYSPKGAYEQYF TGTGCCAGCAGTTACTCGCCCAAAGGGGCCTACGAGCAGTACTTC
TRBJ2-7 many TRBV27 TRBD1 14 CASRSRTGIYEQYF TGTGCCAGCAGATCCAGGACAGGGATCTACGAGCAGTACTTC
TRBJ2-7 many TRBV7-9 - 13 CASSTGQYYEQYF TGTGCCAGCAGCACAGGACAGTACTACGAGCAGTACTTC
TRBJ1-3 many TRBV13 TRBD1 16 CASSASGQGVWNTIYF TGTGCCAGCAGCGCGAGCGGACAGGGAGTCTGGAACACCATATATTTT
TRBJ1-2 few TRBV28 - 12 CASSSPSYGYTF TGTGCCAGCAGTTCCCCCAGCTATGGCTACACCTTC
TRBJ2-3 many TRBV7-9 - 15 CASSPGSPQADTQYF TGTGCCAGCAGCCCCGGGTCTCCACAGGCAGATACGCAGTATTTT